This T cell receptor beta chain came from a study of neoadjuvant anti-PD-1 for oral cavity cancer. Study summary: Patients without progression got a fourth dose around day 43.

These oral cavity squamous cell carcinomas were HPV-negative and locally advanced. Using immunoSEQ multiplex PCR, the repertoire was profiled, and TCRdb retains in-frame clones only, with some absent. The top ten hold 2.4% of the sample, which has about 15,000 clones, about 64% seen once. The V gene end was trimmed by 1 base and the J gene end by 0 bases; junction bases not matched to a gene: 0. The CDR3 extends over 14 amino acids. Germline CDR1 and CDR2: MNHNS and SASEGT. The V and J genes are TRBV6-1 and TRBJ2-7, with 7 bases fitting TRBD1. This specimen was PBMCs, taken before nivolumab (anti-PD-1) treatment. The TCR comes from a person aged 35 to 85 with oral cavity squamous cell carcinoma. The CDR3 DNA reads as TGTGCCAGCAGTGAAGGGGACAGCTCCTACGAGCAGTACTTC. This encodes CASSEGDSSYEQYF.